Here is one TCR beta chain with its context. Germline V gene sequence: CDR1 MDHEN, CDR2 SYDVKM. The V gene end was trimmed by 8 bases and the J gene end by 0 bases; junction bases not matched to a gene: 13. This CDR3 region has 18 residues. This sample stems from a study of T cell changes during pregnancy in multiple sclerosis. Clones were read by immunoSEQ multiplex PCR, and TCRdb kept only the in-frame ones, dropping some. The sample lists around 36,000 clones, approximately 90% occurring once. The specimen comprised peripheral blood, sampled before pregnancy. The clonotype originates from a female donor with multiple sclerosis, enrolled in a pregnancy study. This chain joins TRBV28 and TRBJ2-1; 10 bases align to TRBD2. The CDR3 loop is CASRRIAGGQSSYNEQFF. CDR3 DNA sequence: TGTGCCAGCCGTCGAATAGCGGGAGGCCAGAGCTCCTACAATGAGCAGTTCTTC. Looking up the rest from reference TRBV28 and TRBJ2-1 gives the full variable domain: DVKVTQSSRYLVKRTGEKVFLECVQDMDHENMFWYRQDPGLGLRLIYFSYDVKMKEKGDIPEGYSVSREKKERFSLILESASTNQTSMYLCASRRIAGGQSSYNEQFFGPGTRLTVL.